The 31 T cell receptor beta chains listed next were all sequenced from one sample in a study of OX40 agonist ivuxolimab in advanced cancers. Repertoires were generated with immunoSEQ multiplex PCR, while TCRdb's copy carries only in-frame clones and drops some. The table includes about 15,000 clones, about four fifths detected once. The sequenced sample was CD4+ or CD8+ T cells sorted from blood, obtained in a trial of the OX40 agonist ivuxolimab. These receptors were taken from an adult with an advanced solid tumor such as melanoma, head and neck, liver or kidney cancer.

The chain has TRBV11-2 and TRBJ2-7; D is perhaps TRBD2 (6 bases). The CDR3 extends over 15 amino acids. The V end was cut by 5 bases, the J end by 3 bases, with 17 bases between. The germline CDR1 and CDR2 sequences are SGHAT and FQNNGV. This CDR3 is CASSQTVGGGYEQYF. For the CDR3, the DNA is TGTGCCAGCAGCCAGACCGTGGGGGGAGGCTACGAGCAGTACTTC.

This clone was counted between two and nine times. The chain is built from TRBV11-3 and TRBJ2-1; D call uncertain. V was clipped by 3 bases and J by 5 bases, with 5 bases between them. The CDR3 has 12 amino acids. Germline V gives CDR1 SGHNT, CDR2 YENEEA. CDR3 region: CASSLANNEQFF. DNA for the CDR3: TGTGCCAGCAGCTTGGCGAACAATGAGCAGTTCTTC.

The chain is built from TRBV28 and TRBJ2-7, with 8 bases matching TRBD2. Germline CDR1 is MDHEN and CDR2 is SYDVKM. The CDR3 runs 17 residues. Trimming cost V 5 bases and J 0 bases; bases outside gene matches: 12. CDR3 residues: CASSLPSAGVSSYEQYF. The CDR3 DNA reads as TGTGCCAGCAGTCTTCCATCAGCGGGAGTTAGCTCCTACGAGCAGTACTTC.

This clone has only a few counts. The chain couples TRBV9 to TRBJ1-3; D gene ambiguous. Trimming shortened V by 0 bases and J by 8 bases, and 9 bases separated the two germline ends. The CDR3 is 13 residues long. Germline V CDR1 and CDR2: SGDLS, YYNGEE. The CDR3 loop reads CASSVEVRDTIYF. The DNA for the CDR3 is TGTGCCAGCAGCGTAGAGGTTAGAGACACCATATATTTT.

The rearrangement links TRBV11-3 to TRBJ2-1; 8 nucleotides align to TRBD1. CDR1 SGHNT and CDR2 YENEEA come from the germline V gene. J was trimmed by 0 bases and V by 5 bases; bases with no gene match: 12. CDR3 size: 18 residues. The CDR3 region is CASSQGVWTGSSYNEQFF. The CDR3 DNA is TGTGCCAGCAGCCAAGGAGTCTGGACAGGGAGCTCCTACAATGAGCAGTTCTTC. The entire variable domain, with the rest obtained from reference TRBV11-3 and TRBJ2-1, is as follows: EAGVVQSPRYKIIEKKQPVAFWCNPISGHNTLYWYLQNLGQGPELLIRYENEEAVDDSQLPKDRFSAERLKGVDSTLKIQPAELGDSAVYLCASSQGVWTGSSYNEQFFGPGTRLTVL.

Here the CDR3 reads CASSSFDQPQHF. The DNA of the CDR3 is TGTGCCAGCAGCTCCTTCGATCAGCCCCAGCATTTT. The chain combines TRBV7-9 with TRBJ1-5; D not resolved. The V and J ends lost 4 bases and 5 bases respectively, with 6 bases between them. CDR1 is SEHNR, CDR2 FQNEAQ, per germline (reference sequence). The CDR3 sequence is 12 residues long.

The chain recombines TRBV6-5 with TRBJ1-1; tentatively, D is TRBD1 (5 bases). The CDR3 length is 14 residues. V was trimmed by 5 bases and J by 0 bases, leaving 10 bases between them. The germline V gene has CDR1 MNHEY and CDR2 SVGAGI. The DNA of the CDR3 is TGTGCCAGCAGTCCCCCGACAGTGAACACTGAAGCTTTCTTT. Translating gives CASSPPTVNTEAFF.

The chain has TRBV7-8 and TRBJ2-1; D might be TRBD2 (5 bases). This CDR3 contains 13 residues. Trimming cost V 1 base and J 8 bases, with 9 bases left between them. Germline V gene lookup returns CDR1 SGHVS and CDR2 FQNEAQ. DNA for the CDR3: TGTGCCAGCAGCTTAGGAGGGTTCTATGAGCAGTTCTTC. Its protein is CASSLGGFYEQFF.

The chain joins TRBV2 to TRBJ2-2; D is unclear. Trimming left V 5 bases short and J 1 base short, with 5 bases between. Germline V lookup: CDR1 SNHLY, CDR2 FYNNEI. The CDR3 has 13 residues. DNA of the CDR3: TGTGCCAGCAGTCACCAGAACACCGGGGAGCTGTTTTTT. Translated, it gives CASSHQNTGELFF.

This chain uses TRBV10-3 with TRBJ2-1; D possibly matches TRBD1 or TRBD2 (5 bases each). CDR1 and CDR2 (germline): ENHRY, SYGVKD. CDR3 length: 14 amino acids. V was trimmed by 3 bases and J by 6 bases, leaving 12 bases between them. The CDR3 nucleotides are TGTGCCATCAGTGAAGGGGTGAGGGCCAATGAGCAGTTCTTC. Translation gives CAISEGVRANEQFF.

The V call is TRBV6-1, the J call TRBJ2-7; the D is unclear. CDR1 and CDR2 from the germline V gene are MNHNS and SASEGT. The CDR3 has 13 residues. Between the trimmed V and J ends, which lost 4 bases and 5 bases, there was a span of 12 bases. Written as DNA, the CDR3 is TGTGCCAGCAGTGCCAGACCCCTGGACGAGCAGTACTTC. Encoded protein: CASSARPLDEQYF.

The chain links TRBV5-1 to TRBJ1-1; D is unclear. In germline, CDR1 is SGHRS, CDR2 YFSETQ. V was cut by 6 bases and J by 1 base, with 13 bases left in between. CDR3 length equals 14 residues. The CDR3 DNA follows: TGCGCCAGCAACGCTATCGACGGGAACACTGAAGCTTTCTTT. Translation: CASNAIDGNTEAFF.

The chain combines TRBV2 with TRBJ1-4; D unresolved. The CDR3 loop spans 15 amino acids. Germline-derived CDR1 and CDR2 are SNHLY and FYNNEI. The V gene lost 1 base and the J gene lost 0 bases, with 6 bases spanning the gap. The CDR3 DNA is TGTGCCAGCAGTGAAGACGGGACAACTAATGAAAAACTGTTTTTT. It encodes CASSEDGTTNEKLFF.

The V call is TRBV11-3, the J call TRBJ2-1; tentatively, D is TRBD2 (6 bases). The CDR3 runs to 16 residues. Germline assignment: CDR1 SGHNT and CDR2 YENEEA. Trimming removed 0 bases at V and 8 bases at J, with 17 bases between. CDR3: CASSLDWRAEVDEQFF. Written as DNA, the CDR3 is TGTGCCAGCAGCTTAGACTGGAGGGCCGAAGTTGATGAGCAGTTCTTC.

The J gene is TRBJ2-3, the V gene TRBV19; D perhaps matches TRBD2 (6 bases). CDR1 and CDR2 from the germline V gene are LNHDA and SQIVND (reference sequence). This CDR3 has 13 residues. V lost 7 bases to trimming and J lost 0 bases, with 8 bases between them. The chain's CDR3 is CASTTRSTDTQYF. As DNA, the CDR3 is TGTGCCAGTACGACTAGGAGCACAGATACGCAGTATTTT.

J is TRBJ2-7 and V is TRBV4-3; D perhaps matches TRBD2 (7 bases). There are 15 residues in the CDR3. Trimming cost V 5 bases and J 4 bases, with 18 bases left between them. CDR1 LGHNA and CDR2 YSLEER come from the germline V gene. In DNA, the CDR3 is TGCGCCAGCAGCTCGTCTAACGGGGGGCTGTACGAGCAGTACTTC. It yields the protein CASSSSNGGLYEQYF.

The chain couples TRBV27 to TRBJ2-1; 9 positions agree with TRBD2. Looked up from germline, CDR1 is MNHEY and CDR2 is SMNVEV (reference sequence). The CDR3 spans 14 residues. V shed 8 bases, J shed 4 bases, and the junction held 6 bases outside the gene matches. The chain's CDR3 is CASGRLAAYNEQFF. CDR3 DNA sequence: TGTGCCAGCGGGCGACTAGCGGCATACAATGAGCAGTTCTTC.

This rearrangement joins TRBV9 to TRBJ2-7; D is perhaps TRBD2 (6 bases). Germline V lookup: CDR1 SGDLS, CDR2 YYNGEE. CDR3 length: 15 residues. The V and J ends lost 0 bases and 3 bases respectively, with 13 bases between them. The CDR3 DNA sequence: TGTGCCAGCAGCGTAGATGTGGGGGGTCACTACGAGCAGTACTTC. As protein: CASSVDVGGHYEQYF.

CDR3 sequence: CASSTGTGYEQYF. In DNA, the CDR3 is TGTGCCAGCAGCACCGGGACAGGGTACGAGCAGTACTTC. The genes are TRBV7-6 and TRBJ2-7; TRBD1 aligns across 9 bases. This CDR3 spans 13 amino acids. The germline CDR1 and CDR2 sequences are SGHVS and FNYEAQ. V shed 5 bases and J 4 bases; nucleotides not matched to a gene: 3.

The rearrangement links TRBV27 to TRBJ2-1, with a weak D call TRBD1 (5 bases). CDR3 length: 13 residues. In germline, CDR1 is MNHEY, CDR2 SMNVEV (reference sequence). Trimming removed 4 bases at V and 3 bases at J, with 7 bases between. CDR3 sequence reads: CASSYQGYNEQFF. The CDR3 DNA reads TGTGCCAGCAGTTATCAGGGCTACAATGAGCAGTTCTTC.

As to this clone: With a much larger clone just one base away, this may be a read error. Other DNA sequences in this sample translate to the same CDR3. The DNA of the CDR3 is TGTGCCAGCAGCTTACCGGACACCAACACCGGGGAGCTGTTTTTT. Translated: CASSLPDTNTGELFF. The V call is TRBV7-9, the J call TRBJ2-2; weak D call: TRBD1 (5 bases). This CDR3 contains 15 residues. Germline lookup yields CDR1 SEHNR and CDR2 FQNEAQ (reference sequence). Trimming took off 2 bases at V and 2 bases at J, with 9 bases between the two ends.

V and J are TRBV5-4 and TRBJ2-7; D is ambiguous. V was trimmed by 0 bases and J by 5 bases, leaving 12 bases between them. The CDR3 is 14 residues long. Germline CDR1 and CDR2: SGHNT and YYREEE (reference sequence). The CDR3 DNA reads as TGTGCCAGCAGCTTGGTACCGGACCCCCACGAGCAGTACTTC. Translating gives CASSLVPDPHEQYF.

This clone was detected once. The genes are TRBV9 and TRBJ2-5; TRBD1 matches 8 bases. Germline values: CDR1 SGDLS, CDR2 YYNGEE. The trim removed 0 bases at V and 5 bases at J, leaving 6 bases unmatched. This CDR3 region has 15 residues. This chain's CDR3 is CASSVGWTGHETQYF. CDR3 DNA: TGTGCCAGCAGCGTAGGGTGGACAGGGCACGAGACCCAGTACTTC. Full variable domain (rest looked up from reference TRBV9 and TRBJ2-5): DSGVTQTPKHLITATGQRVTLRCSPRSGDLSVYWYQQSLDQGLQFLIQYYNGEERAKGNILERFSAQQFPDLHSELNLSSLELGDSALYFCASSVGWTGHETQYFGPGTRLLVL.

This chain connects TRBV9 to TRBJ2-3, with D possibly called TRBD1 or TRBD2 (7 bases each). V lost 6 bases and J 6 bases, leaving 20 bases between the germline ends. The CDR3 is 15 amino acids. Germline CDR1 is SGDLS and CDR2 is YYNGEE. In DNA, the CDR3 is TGTGCCAGCACCCCACCAGACAGGGAGGGCGATACGCAGTATTTT. As protein: CASTPPDREGDTQYF.

This chain connects TRBV28 to TRBJ2-1, with D perhaps being TRBD1 or TRBD2 (6 bases each). V lost 6 bases to trimming and J lost 0 bases, with 15 bases between them. The germline V gene has CDR1 MDHEN and CDR2 SYDVKM. This CDR3 is built from 16 residues. The CDR3 reads CASREWRGSSYNEQFF. The CDR3 nucleotides read TGTGCCAGCAGGGAATGGAGGGGGAGCTCCTACAATGAGCAGTTCTTC.

The chain uses TRBV9 and TRBJ1-2; no clear D gene. CDR3 size: 8 residues. Germline CDR1 reads SGDLS; CDR2 reads YYNGEE. Between the trimmed V and J ends, which lost 6 bases and 10 bases, there was a span of 4 bases. The chain's CDR3 is CASTHYTF. In DNA form, the CDR3 reads TGTGCCAGCACCCACTACACCTTC.

This clone was detected only a few times. The gene calls are TRBV10-3 and TRBJ2-3, with 9 bases lining up with TRBD1. The CDR3 totals 16 residues. Germline V lookup: CDR1 ENHRY, CDR2 SYGVKD. Losses at the gene ends were 0 bases for V and 4 bases for J; bases not matched to a gene: 5. The CDR3 sequence: CAISESPGQGSDTQYF. CDR3 sequence (DNA): TGTGCCATCAGTGAGTCGCCAGGACAGGGGTCAGATACGCAGTATTTT.

CDR3 sequence (DNA): TGTGCCAGCAGCGGTATGACGGGACTTAACTATGGCTACACCTTC. Its translation: CASSGMTGLNYGYTF. This chain links TRBV9 with TRBJ1-2, with D possibly TRBD1 on 5 matching bases. V was clipped by 3 bases and J by 1 base, with 13 bases between them. Germline V lookup: CDR1 SGDLS, CDR2 YYNGEE. The CDR3 runs to 15 residues.

J is TRBJ2-1 and V is TRBV5-1, with D uncertain. Germline CDR1 and CDR2: SGHRS and YFSETQ. The CDR3 loop spans 13 amino acids. Deletions cut 1 base from V and 3 bases from J, with 5 bases between. This CDR3 reads CASSLSDYNEQFF. CDR3 DNA: TGCGCCAGCAGCTTGTCAGACTACAATGAGCAGTTCTTC.

The chain is built from TRBV2 and TRBJ2-5; 8 nucleotides match TRBD1. V was pared by 5 bases and J by 2 bases, with 10 bases of the junction left unmatched. The V gene's germline CDR1 is SNHLY and CDR2 FYNNEI. The CDR3 covers 16 residues. CDR3 amino acids: CASSQTTGGGQETQYF. The CDR3 bases are TGTGCCAGCAGTCAAACCACAGGGGGAGGACAAGAGACCCAGTACTTC.

The chain recombines TRBV5-4 with TRBJ2-7; D is uncertain. CDR1 is SGHNT, CDR2 YYREEE, per germline (reference sequence). V was clipped by 0 bases and J by 6 bases, with 10 bases between them. The CDR3 extends over 13 amino acids. CDR3 residues: CASSLAAGPEQYF. The DNA of the CDR3 is TGTGCCAGCAGCTTGGCCGCAGGACCCGAGCAGTACTTC. The whole variable domain, remainder taken from reference TRBV5-4 and TRBJ2-7, is ETGVTQSPTHLIKTRGQQVTLRCSSQSGHNTVSWYQQALGQGPQFIFQYYREEENGRGNFPPRFSGLQFPNYSSELNVNALELDDSALYLCASSLAAGPEQYFGPGTRLTVT.